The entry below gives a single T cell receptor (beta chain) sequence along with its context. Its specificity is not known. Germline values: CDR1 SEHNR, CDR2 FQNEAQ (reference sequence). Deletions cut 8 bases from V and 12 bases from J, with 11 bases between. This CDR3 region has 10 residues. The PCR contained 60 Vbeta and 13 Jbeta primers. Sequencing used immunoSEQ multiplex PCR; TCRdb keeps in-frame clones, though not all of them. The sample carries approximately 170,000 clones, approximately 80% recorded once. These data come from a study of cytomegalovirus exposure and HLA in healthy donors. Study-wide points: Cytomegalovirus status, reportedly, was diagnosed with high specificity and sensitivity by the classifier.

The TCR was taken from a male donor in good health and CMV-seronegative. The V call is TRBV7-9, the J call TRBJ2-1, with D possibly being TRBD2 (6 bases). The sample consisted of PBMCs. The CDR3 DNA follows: TGTGCCAGCGCGGGGAGCTGGCAGTTCTTC. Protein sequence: CASAGSWQFF.